The next 20 T cell receptor beta chains were all read from a single sample in a study of blood T cells in healthy people across ages. A second about 7 to 12 cycle PCR used barcoded and J-beta primers. Via MiXCR, TCRdb re-called the 5' RACE reads, giving one row per CDR3 protein. The table records 550,000 to 650,000 distinct CDR3 sequences, less than 35% of them present only once. The sequenced material came from blood. Receptors were obtained from a woman older than 75 in good health.

This clonotype was detected many times. The V gene is TRBV6-1, the J gene TRBJ2-1; D remains unclear. CDR1 MNHNS and CDR2 SASEGT come from the germline V gene. There are 15 residues in the CDR3. With 2 bases removed from V and 3 bases from J, the gap between germline ends came to 11 bases. The CDR3 nucleotides are TGTGCCAGCAGTGAAAGCGAACAATACTACAATGAGCAGTTCTTC. Amino acids: CASSESEQYYNEQFF.

This sequence joins TRBV7-8 and TRBJ2-5; 8 bases match TRBD2. V lost 3 bases and J lost 5; bases outside the gene matches: 8. The CDR3 extends over 15 amino acids. Germline CDR1 and CDR2: SGHVS and FQNEAQ. DNA for the CDR3: TGTGCCAGCAGCTTTCAACCGGGGGGGCGGGAGACCCAGTACTTC. Residues: CASSFQPGGRETQYF.

Notes on this clonotype: A read error may produce the germline difference seen at one junction end. J is TRBJ1-2 and V is TRBV4-2, with a weak D call TRBD1 (6 bases). The germline V gene has CDR1 LGHNA and CDR2 YNFKEQ. This CDR3 has 14 amino acids. In DNA, the CDR3 is TGTGCCAGCAGCCAAGGGGCGGGGGGCTATGACTACACCTTC. Its protein is CASSQGAGGYDYTF.

This clonotype was detected only a few times. This may be a read error: a much more frequent sequence differs by one nucleotide. The rearrangement joins TRBV3-1 to TRBJ2-5; D uncertain. The better agreement between TRBJ2-7 and the DNA end casts doubt on the J call. Germline loops: CDR1 LGHDT, CDR2 YNNKEL (reference sequence). This CDR3 comprises 14 residues. CDR3 residues: CASSETGPRAEQYF. For the CDR3, the DNA is TGTGCCAGCAGCGAAACCGGGCCACGTGCCGAGCAGTACTTC.

This clonotype was observed at least ten times. The chain carries TRBV20-1 and TRBJ2-5; 8 bases are a match to TRBD2. This CDR3 is 12 amino acids long. Germline CDR1 and CDR2: DFQATT and SNEGSKA (reference sequence). Trimming at V came to 5 bases and at J to 5 bases, leaving 4 bases not matched to a gene. This CDR3 reads CSAGRGDETQYF. The CDR3 DNA follows: TGCAGTGCTGGGCGGGGGGACGAGACCCAGTACTTC.

The chain carries TRBV20-1 and TRBJ1-5, with 8 positions matching TRBD1. This CDR3 spans 13 amino acids. From germline, CDR1 is DFQATT and CDR2 SNEGSKA (reference sequence). The V and J ends lost 2 bases and 7 bases, in that order; junction bases with no gene match: 4. The CDR3 sequence: CSARRQGRQPQHF. The CDR3 DNA reads as TGCAGTGCTAGAAGACAGGGGAGGCAGCCCCAGCATTTT.

The V and J genes are TRBV12-3 or TRBV12-4 and TRBJ2-1; 9 nucleotides line up with TRBD2. The CDR3 loop spans 15 amino acids. V trimming: 6 bases; J trimming: 6 bases; junction bases outside the gene matches: 9. The CDR3 bases are TGTGCCAGCAGCCAAAGAGCGGGAGGTGGCAATGAGCAGTTCTTC. It encodes CASSQRAGGGNEQFF.

This clonotype showed up many times. The rearrangement links TRBV7-9 to TRBJ2-1; D perhaps matches TRBD2 (6 bases). The CDR3 runs 16 residues. Trimming left V 7 bases short and J 0 bases short, with 16 bases between. The germline CDR1 and CDR2 sequences are SEHNR and FQNEAQ (reference sequence). CDR3 sequence (DNA): TGTGCCAGCACCCAAGGGCGGGGAGTCTCCTACAATGAGCAGTTCTTC. Translation: CASTQGRGVSYNEQFF. Combining the CDR3 with reference TRBV7-9 and TRBJ2-1 gives the whole variable domain DTGVSQNPRHKITKRGQNVTFRCDPISEHNRLYWYRQTLGQGPEFLTYFQNEAQLEKSRLLSDRFSAERPKGSFSTLEIQRTEQGDSAMYLCASTQGRGVSYNEQFFGPGTRLTVL.

The table lists this clonotype with a few counts. Possible read error: a much larger clone is one base away. This sequence joins TRBV25-1 and TRBJ2-1; 13 bases are a match to TRBD2. This CDR3 has 17 amino acids. The germline V gene encodes CDR1 MGHDK and CDR2 SYGVNS. Germline trimming cut 3 bases from V and 13 bases from J; bases unmatched to any gene: 15. The CDR3 region is CASSDPTGLAGRETQFF. The CDR3 coding sequence is TGTGCCAGCAGTGATCCAACGGGACTAGCGGGGAGGGAGACCCAGTTCTTC.

The V and J genes are TRBV11-2 and TRBJ2-3; possibly TRBD1 or TRBD2 for D (6 bases each). This CDR3 comprises 16 residues. V gave up 1 base and J gave up 1 base, with 12 bases separating them. Germline V gene lookup returns CDR1 SGHAT and CDR2 FQNNGV. Written as DNA, the CDR3 is TGTGCCAGCAGCTTAGTTCCGGGGGCTGGCACAGATACGCAGTATTTT. This gives the protein CASSLVPGAGTDTQYF.

This clonotype appeared a few times. The rearrangement joins TRBV25-1 to TRBJ2-2; no clear D gene. CDR1 MGHDK and CDR2 SYGVNS come from the germline V gene. Trimming pared 7 bases from V and 8 bases from J, leaving 8 bases between. There are 11 residues in the CDR3. Here the CDR3 DNA reads TGTGCCAGCACCGAGCCAGGGGAGCTGTTTTTT. Protein product: CASTEPGELFF.

This clonotype has ten or more counts. This chain connects TRBV12-3 or TRBV12-4 to TRBJ2-3, with D perhaps matching TRBD1 (8 bases). Trimming removed 6 bases from V and 3 bases from J, with 13 bases in between. The CDR3 length is 14 residues. CDR3 in amino acids: CASRLQGGTDTQYF. The CDR3 coding sequence is TGTGCCAGCAGATTACAGGGGGGGACAGATACGCAGTATTTT.

A word on this clonotype: This clone may be a read error of a much larger clone one base away. The chain combines TRBV6-1 with TRBJ2-2, with 7 bases aligning to TRBD1. Germline lookup yields CDR1 MNHNS and CDR2 SASEGT. With 11 bases clipped from V and 7 bases from J, the junction kept 10 bases outside the gene matches. This CDR3 has 13 residues. This chain's CDR3 is CAGKWDSYGELFF. CDR3 in DNA: TGTGCCGGCAAATGGGACAGCTACGGGGAGCTGTTTTTT.

On this clonotype itself: A much bigger clone sits one base away, suggesting this may be a read error. DNA of the CDR3: TGTGCCAGCAGCCTCCGAACGGGGGTTCGCAATCAGCCCCAGCATTTT. Protein sequence: CASSLRTGVRNQPQHF. V gene TRBV7-2 combines with J gene TRBJ1-5; maybe TRBD1 (5 bases). The CDR3 covers 16 residues. Germline CDR1 is SGHTA and CDR2 is FQGNSA. Trimming took off 5 bases at V and 2 bases at J, with 16 bases between the two ends.

In its sample, this clonotype was seen many times. The chain is built from TRBV5-1 and TRBJ2-5, with TRBD2 identical over 11 bases. The ends lost 4 bases at V and 0 bases at J; junction bases unmatched: 5. Looked up from germline, CDR1 is SGHRS and CDR2 is YFSETQ. This CDR3 spans 16 amino acids. DNA for the CDR3: TGCGCCAGCAGCGCCTTACTAGCGGGGGACCAAGAGACCCAGTACTTC. It codes for CASSALLAGDQETQYF. Combining the CDR3 with reference TRBV5-1 and TRBJ2-5 gives the whole variable domain KAGVTQTPRYLIKTRGQQVTLSCSPISGHRSVSWYQQTPGQGLQFLFEYFSETQRNKGNFPGRFSGRQFSNSRSEMNVSTLELGDSALYLCASSALLAGDQETQYFGPGTRLLVL.

V usage is TRBV6-1 and J usage is TRBJ2-1, with 7 bases aligning to TRBD1. The J call may be wrong; the DNA end is better matched by TRBJ2-7. CDR1 and CDR2 (germline): MNHNS, SASEGT. The CDR3 consists of 17 residues. The chain's CDR3 is CASTRARTGAKYNEQYF. The CDR3, as DNA: TGTGCCAGCACCCGAGCTCGGACAGGAGCCAAATACAATGAGCAGTACTTC.

This clonotype was seen ten or more times. A much larger clone lies a single base off, so this may be a read error. The rearrangement links TRBV15 to TRBJ2-5; the D gene is possibly TRBD1 (5 bases). CDR3 length equals 12 residues. V was shortened by 0 bases and J by 11 bases, with 10 bases between the two germline ends. The germline gives CDR1 LNHNV, CDR2 YYDKDF (reference sequence). This CDR3 is CATSRDRVQQYF. The CDR3 DNA follows: TGTGCCACCAGCAGAGACAGGGTCCAGCAGTACTTC.

This clonotype was seen many times. V is TRBV5-6 and J is TRBJ1-4; D gene unclear. The germline V gene has CDR1 SGHDT and CDR2 YYEEEE. This CDR3 spans 16 amino acids. The V and J ends lost 4 bases and 0 bases respectively, with 13 bases between them. Here the CDR3 reads CASSGPGRTTNEKLFF. DNA for the CDR3: TGTGCCAGCAGCGGACCGGGCCGAACAACTAATGAAAAACTGTTTTTT.

This clonotype has a count of ten or more. An end of the junction differs from the germline gene, which may be a read error. The chain couples TRBV9 to TRBJ2-7; no clear D gene. In germline, CDR1 is SGDLS, CDR2 YYNGEE. The CDR3 totals 17 residues. CDR3 sequence (DNA): TGTGCTAGCAGCGTAGGATATGTTCCCAGTCGCTCCTACGAGCAGTACTTC. Its protein product is CASSVGYVPSRSYEQYF.

The chain has TRBV5-4 and TRBJ2-3; D possibly corresponds to TRBD2 (5 bases). Trimming removed 0 bases from V and 7 bases from J, with 15 bases in between. The CDR3 runs to 15 residues. The germline CDR1 and CDR2 sequences are SGHNT and YYREEE (reference sequence). CDR3 protein: CASSLEVTTRNTQYF. The CDR3 nucleotides are TGTGCCAGCAGCTTGGAAGTAACAACTAGGAATACGCAGTATTTT.